This T cell receptor beta chain was retrieved from a study of T-cell memory formation after mild COVID-19. The CDR3 contains 14 residues. V lost 6 bases, J lost 6 bases, and 9 bases stayed unmatched. TCRdb fed the 5' RACE reads into MiXCR, producing one record per CDR3 protein. The repertoire holds 400,000 to 450,000 distinct CDR3 sequences, with approximately 18% as singletons. This clonotype was observed many times. Sequenced: PBMCs or a T cell subset sorted from them (not recorded which). This chain uses TRBV12-3 or TRBV12-4 with TRBJ2-5; TRBD1 agrees at 8 bases. The clonotype was recovered from a man between 18 and 29 years old who had mild COVID-19 (a few samples of this study predate the infection). Cell type and time point are not known. CDR3 protein: CASRFNGQGQTQYF. The CDR3 DNA reads as TGTGCCAGCAGATTTAACGGACAGGGACAGACCCAGTACTTC.